This record looks at one T cell receptor (beta chain) sequence and its context. The antigen remains undetermined. CDR3 length: 15 amino acids. Germline loops: CDR1 SQVTM, CDR2 ANQGSEA. V was clipped by 6 bases and J by 2 bases, with 19 bases between them. The sample is drawn from a study of shared clonotypes between healthy human individuals. Repertoires were generated with immunoSEQ multiplex PCR, while TCRdb's copy carries only in-frame clones and drops some. This sample has 1,400,000 or so clones, with less than 99% found just once. Findings and limits, study-wide: Sorted-subset sequencing was shown by rarefaction to be incomplete despite large depth. The sampled material consisted only of blood, and tissue repertoires are likely to differ.

The chain joins TRBV29-1 to TRBJ1-2, with no clear D. The receptor's source is a man in his thirties or forties in good health. Source material: naive CD4+ T cells sorted from blood. Subset indicated: CD45RA+ positively selected. This CDR3 is CSVEEGGSRNYGYTF. CDR3 coding DNA: TGCAGCGTGGAGGAAGGTGGCAGCAGGAACTATGGCTACACCTTC. Variable domain in full (rest from reference TRBV29-1 and TRBJ1-2): SAVISQKPSRDICQRGTSLTIQCQVDSQVTMMFWYRQQPGQSLTLIATANQGSEATYESGFVIDKFPISRPNLTFSTLTVSNMSPEDSSIYLCSVEEGGSRNYGYTFGSGTRLTVV.